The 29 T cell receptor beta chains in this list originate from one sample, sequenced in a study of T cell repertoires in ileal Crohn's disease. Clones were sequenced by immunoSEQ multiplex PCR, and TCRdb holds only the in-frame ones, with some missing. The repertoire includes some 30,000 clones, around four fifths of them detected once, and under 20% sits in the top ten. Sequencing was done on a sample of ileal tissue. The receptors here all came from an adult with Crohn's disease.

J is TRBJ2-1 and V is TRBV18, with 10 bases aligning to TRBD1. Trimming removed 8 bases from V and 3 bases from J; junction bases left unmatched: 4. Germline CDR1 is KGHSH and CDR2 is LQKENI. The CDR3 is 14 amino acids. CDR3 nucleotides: TGTGCCAGCAACCGGGACAGGGGCTACAATGAGCAGTTCTTC. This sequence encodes CASNRDRGYNEQFF.

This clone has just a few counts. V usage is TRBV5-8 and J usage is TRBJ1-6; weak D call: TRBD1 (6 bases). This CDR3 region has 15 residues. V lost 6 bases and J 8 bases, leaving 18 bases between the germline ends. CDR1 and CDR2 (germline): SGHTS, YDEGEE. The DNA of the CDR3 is TGTGCCAGCAACCCCTTGAGGGGGGGTTATTCACCCCTCCACTTT. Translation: CASNPLRGGYSPLHF.

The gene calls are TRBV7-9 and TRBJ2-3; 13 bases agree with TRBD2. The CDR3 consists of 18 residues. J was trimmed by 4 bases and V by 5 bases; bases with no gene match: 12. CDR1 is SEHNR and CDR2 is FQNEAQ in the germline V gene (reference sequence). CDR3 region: CASSLGLAGAKVADTQYF. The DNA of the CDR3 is TGTGCCAGCAGCCTTGGACTAGCGGGGGCCAAGGTGGCAGATACGCAGTATTTT.

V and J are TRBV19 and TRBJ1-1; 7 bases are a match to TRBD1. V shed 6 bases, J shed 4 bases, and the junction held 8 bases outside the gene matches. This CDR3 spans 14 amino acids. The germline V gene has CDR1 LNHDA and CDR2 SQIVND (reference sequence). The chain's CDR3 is CASSPSTGRTEAFF. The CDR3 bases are TGTGCCAGTAGCCCCTCGACAGGGCGCACTGAAGCTTTCTTT.

This CDR3 reads CASSYGLAGAGELFF. DNA of the CDR3: TGTGCCAGCAGTTATGGTCTAGCGGGGGCTGGGGAGCTGTTTTTT. V gene TRBV6-6 combines with J gene TRBJ2-2; the match to TRBD2 covers 10 bases. V shed 3 bases, J shed 8 bases, and the junction held 6 bases outside the gene matches. Germline V gives CDR1 MNHNY, CDR2 SVGAGI (reference sequence). The length of the CDR3 is 15 residues.

This chain's CDR3 is CASSSVWNEKLFF. The CDR3 nucleotides read TGTGCCAGCAGTTCGGTGTGGAATGAAAAACTGTTTTTT. The genes are TRBV7-2 and TRBJ1-4; D unresolved. Germline CDR1 is SGHTA and CDR2 is FQGNSA. This CDR3 is built from 13 residues. Deletions cut 6 bases from V and 5 bases from J, with 10 bases between.

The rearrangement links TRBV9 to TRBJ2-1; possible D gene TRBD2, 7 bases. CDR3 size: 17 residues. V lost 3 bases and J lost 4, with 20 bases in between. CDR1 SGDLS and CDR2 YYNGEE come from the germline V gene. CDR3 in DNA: TGTGCCAGCAGCGAGCCAAGGGGAGGGGGGCTATACAATGAGCAGTTCTTC. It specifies CASSEPRGGGLYNEQFF.

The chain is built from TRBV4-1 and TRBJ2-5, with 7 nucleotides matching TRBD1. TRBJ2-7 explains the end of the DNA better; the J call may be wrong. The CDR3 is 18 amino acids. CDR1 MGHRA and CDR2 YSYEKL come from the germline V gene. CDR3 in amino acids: CASSQDYSFAGGSYEQYF. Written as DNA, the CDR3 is TGCGCCAGCAGCCAAGATTATTCTTTCGCAGGGGGATCCTACGAGCAGTACTTC.

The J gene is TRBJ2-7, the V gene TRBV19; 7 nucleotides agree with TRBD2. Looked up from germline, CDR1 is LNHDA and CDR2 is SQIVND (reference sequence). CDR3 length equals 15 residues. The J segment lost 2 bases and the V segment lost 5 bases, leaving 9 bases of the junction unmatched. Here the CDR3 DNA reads TGTGCCAGTAGTCTTCGCGGGGAGGGGCCCTACGAGCAGTACTTC. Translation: CASSLRGEGPYEQYF.

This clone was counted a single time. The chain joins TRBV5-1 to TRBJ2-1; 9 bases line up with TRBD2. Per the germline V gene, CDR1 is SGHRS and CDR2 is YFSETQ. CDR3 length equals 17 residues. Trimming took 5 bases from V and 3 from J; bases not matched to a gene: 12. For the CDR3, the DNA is TGCGCCAGCAGTAATCGGGGGCTAGCGGGGTTCTACAATGAGCAGTTCTTC. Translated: CASSNRGLAGFYNEQFF.

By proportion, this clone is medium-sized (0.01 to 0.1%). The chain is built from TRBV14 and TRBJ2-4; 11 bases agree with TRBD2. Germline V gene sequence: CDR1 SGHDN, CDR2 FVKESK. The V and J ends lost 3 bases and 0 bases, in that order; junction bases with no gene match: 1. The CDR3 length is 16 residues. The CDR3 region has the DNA TGTGCCAGCAGCCACACTAGCGGGAGAGCCAAAAACATTCAGTACTTC. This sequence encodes CASSHTSGRAKNIQYF.

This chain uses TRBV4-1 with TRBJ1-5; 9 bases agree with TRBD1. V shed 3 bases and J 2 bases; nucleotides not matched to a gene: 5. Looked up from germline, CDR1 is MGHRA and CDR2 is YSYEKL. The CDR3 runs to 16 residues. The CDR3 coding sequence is TGCGCCAGCAGCCACGGGACAGGGTCGGGCAATCAGCCCCAGCATTTT. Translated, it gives CASSHGTGSGNQPQHF.

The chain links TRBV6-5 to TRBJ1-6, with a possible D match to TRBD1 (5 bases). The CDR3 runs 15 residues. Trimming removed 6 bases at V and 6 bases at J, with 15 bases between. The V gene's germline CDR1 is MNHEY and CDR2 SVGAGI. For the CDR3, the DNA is TGTGCCAGCAGCAACAGGAACCAGTTTAATTCACCCCTCCACTTT. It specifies CASSNRNQFNSPLHF.

CDR3 protein: CASSRGQRYGYTF. The DNA for the CDR3 is TGTGCCAGCAGTCGGGGACAGCGGTATGGCTACACCTTC. The chain is built from TRBV11-3 and TRBJ1-2, with 7 nucleotides matching TRBD1. Germline CDR1 reads SGHNT; CDR2 reads YENEEA. V trimming: 6 bases; J trimming: 5 bases; junction bases outside the gene matches: 6. This CDR3 contains 13 residues.

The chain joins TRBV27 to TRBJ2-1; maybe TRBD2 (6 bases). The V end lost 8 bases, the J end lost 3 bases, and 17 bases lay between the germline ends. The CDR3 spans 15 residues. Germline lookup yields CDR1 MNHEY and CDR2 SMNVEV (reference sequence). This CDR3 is CASGKPGLHYNEQFF. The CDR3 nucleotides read TGTGCCAGCGGGAAACCGGGACTGCACTACAATGAGCAGTTCTTC.

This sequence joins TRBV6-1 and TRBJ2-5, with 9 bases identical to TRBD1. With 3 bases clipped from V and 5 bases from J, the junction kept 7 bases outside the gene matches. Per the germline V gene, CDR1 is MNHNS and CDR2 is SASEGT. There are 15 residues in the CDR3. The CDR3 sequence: CASSDRDRVSETQYF. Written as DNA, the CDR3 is TGTGCCAGCAGTGACCGGGACAGGGTATCTGAGACCCAGTACTTC.

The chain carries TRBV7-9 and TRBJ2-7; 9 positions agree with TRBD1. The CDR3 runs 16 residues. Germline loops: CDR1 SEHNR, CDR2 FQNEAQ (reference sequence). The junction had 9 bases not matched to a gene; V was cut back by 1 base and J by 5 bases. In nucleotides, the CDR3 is TGTGCCAGCAGCTTAGTGAGTGGGACAGGGTCCCACGAGCAGTACTTC. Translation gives CASSLVSGTGSHEQYF.

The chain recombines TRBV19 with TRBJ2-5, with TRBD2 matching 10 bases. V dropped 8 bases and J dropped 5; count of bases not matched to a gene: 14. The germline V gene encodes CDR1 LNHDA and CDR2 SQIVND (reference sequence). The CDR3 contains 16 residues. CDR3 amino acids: CASSMPTTSGAETQYF. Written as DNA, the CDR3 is TGTGCCAGTTCTATGCCGACTACTAGCGGGGCTGAGACCCAGTACTTC.

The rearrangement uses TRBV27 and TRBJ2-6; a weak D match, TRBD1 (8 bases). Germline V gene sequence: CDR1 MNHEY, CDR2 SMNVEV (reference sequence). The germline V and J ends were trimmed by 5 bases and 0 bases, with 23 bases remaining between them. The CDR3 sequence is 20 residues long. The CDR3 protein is CASSRGGGDRTSSGANVLTF. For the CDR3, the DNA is TGTGCCAGCAGTAGGGGGGGTGGGGACAGGACAAGCTCTGGGGCCAACGTCCTGACTTTC.

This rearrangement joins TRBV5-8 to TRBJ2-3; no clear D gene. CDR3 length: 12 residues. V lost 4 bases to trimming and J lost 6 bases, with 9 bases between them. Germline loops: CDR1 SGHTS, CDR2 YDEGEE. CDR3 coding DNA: TGTGCCAGCAGCCCTCGGGTCGATACGCAGTATTTT. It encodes CASSPRVDTQYF.

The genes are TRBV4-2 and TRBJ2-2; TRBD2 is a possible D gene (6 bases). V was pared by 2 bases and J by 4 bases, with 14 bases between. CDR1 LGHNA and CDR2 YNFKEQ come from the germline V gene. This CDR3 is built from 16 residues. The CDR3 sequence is CASSQNTGSSTGELFF. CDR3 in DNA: TGTGCCAGCAGCCAAAATACCGGGAGTAGCACCGGGGAGCTGTTTTTT.

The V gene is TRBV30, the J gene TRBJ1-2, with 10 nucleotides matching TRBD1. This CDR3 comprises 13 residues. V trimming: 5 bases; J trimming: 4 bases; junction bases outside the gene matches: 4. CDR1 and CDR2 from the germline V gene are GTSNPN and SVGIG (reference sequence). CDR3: CAWADRGIYGYTF. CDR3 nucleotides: TGTGCCTGGGCGGACAGGGGGATCTATGGCTACACCTTC. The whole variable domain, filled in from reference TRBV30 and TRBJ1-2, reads SQTIHQWPATLVQPVGSPLSLECTVEGTSNPNLYWYRQAAGRGLQLLFYSVGIGQISSEVPQNLSASRPQDRQFILSSKKLLLSDSGFYLCAWADRGIYGYTFGSGTRLTVV.

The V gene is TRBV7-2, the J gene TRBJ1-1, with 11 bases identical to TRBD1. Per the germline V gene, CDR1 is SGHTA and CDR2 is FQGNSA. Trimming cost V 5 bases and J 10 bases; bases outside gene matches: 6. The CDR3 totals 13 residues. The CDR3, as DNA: TGTGCCAGCAGCCTAGGACAGGGGGCAGGAGCTTTCTTT. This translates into CASSLGQGAGAFF.

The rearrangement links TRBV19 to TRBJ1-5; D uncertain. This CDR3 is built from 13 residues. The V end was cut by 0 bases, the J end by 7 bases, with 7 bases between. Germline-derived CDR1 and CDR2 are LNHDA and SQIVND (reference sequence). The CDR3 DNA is TGTGCCAGTAGTATAGAGCGGGGACAGCCCCAGCATTTT. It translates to CASSIERGQPQHF.

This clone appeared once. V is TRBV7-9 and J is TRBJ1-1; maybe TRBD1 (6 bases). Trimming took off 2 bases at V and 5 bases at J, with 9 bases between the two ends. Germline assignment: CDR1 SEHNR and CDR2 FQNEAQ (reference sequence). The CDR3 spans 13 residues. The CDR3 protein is CASSLNQGTEAFF. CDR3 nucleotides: TGTGCCAGCAGCTTAAATCAGGGGACTGAAGCTTTCTTT.

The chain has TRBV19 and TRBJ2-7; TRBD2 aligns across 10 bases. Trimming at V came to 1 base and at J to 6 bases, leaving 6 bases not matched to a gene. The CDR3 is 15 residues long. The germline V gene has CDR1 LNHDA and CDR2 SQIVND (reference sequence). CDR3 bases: TGTGCCAGTAGTATAGTGGGACTAGCGTCGAGCGAGCAGTACTTC. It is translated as CASSIVGLASSEQYF.

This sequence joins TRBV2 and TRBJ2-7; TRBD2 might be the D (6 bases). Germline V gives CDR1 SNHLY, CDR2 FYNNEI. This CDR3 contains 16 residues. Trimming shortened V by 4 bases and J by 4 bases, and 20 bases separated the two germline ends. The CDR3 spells CASSVSRRAVRYEQYF. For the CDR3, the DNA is TGTGCCAGCAGTGTATCTCGGAGGGCCGTTCGATACGAGCAGTACTTC. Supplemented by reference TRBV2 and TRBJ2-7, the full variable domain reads EPEVTQTPSHQVTQMGQEVILRCVPISNHLYFYWYRQILGQKVEFLVSFYNNEISEKSEIFDDQFSVERPDGSNFTLKIRSTKLEDSAMYFCASSVSRRAVRYEQYFGPGTRLTVT.

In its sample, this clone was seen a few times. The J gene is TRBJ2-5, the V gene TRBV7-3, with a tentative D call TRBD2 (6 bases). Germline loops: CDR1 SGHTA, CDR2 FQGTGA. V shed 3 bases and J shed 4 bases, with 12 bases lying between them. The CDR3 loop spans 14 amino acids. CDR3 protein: CASSLSGGRETQYF. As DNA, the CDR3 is TGTGCCAGCAGCTTGAGTGGGGGGAGAGAGACCCAGTACTTC.

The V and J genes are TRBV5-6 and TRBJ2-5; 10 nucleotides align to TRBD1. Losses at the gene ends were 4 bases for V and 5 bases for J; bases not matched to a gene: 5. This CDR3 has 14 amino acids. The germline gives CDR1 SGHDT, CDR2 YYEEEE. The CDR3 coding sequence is TGTGCCAGCAGCCCGGACAGGGGGAGGGAGACCCAGTACTTC. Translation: CASSPDRGRETQYF.